One and the same sample provided the 16 T cell receptor beta chains below, sequenced in a study of OX40 agonist ivuxolimab in advanced cancers. TCRdb's copy holds only in-frame clones and misses some; the assay was immunoSEQ multiplex PCR. The data hold fewer than 75,000 clones, with approximately 87% observed a single time. The source material was CD4+ or CD8+ T cells sorted from blood, sampled in a trial of the OX40 agonist ivuxolimab. Source of these receptors: an adult with an advanced solid tumor such as melanoma, head and neck, liver or kidney cancer.

This clone was recorded only once. This sequence joins TRBV7-2 and TRBJ2-2, with D maybe TRBD2 (5 bases). V shed 1 base and J shed 5 bases, with 14 bases lying between them. CDR3 length equals 16 residues. CDR1 SGHTA and CDR2 FQGNSA come from the germline V gene. CDR3 in amino acids: CASSLGGSVITGELFF. The DNA for the CDR3 is TGTGCCAGCAGCTTAGGAGGGTCTGTCATAACCGGGGAGCTGTTTTTT.

This clone has just a few counts. The rearrangement uses TRBV29-1 and TRBJ1-5, with TRBD1 identical over 9 bases. The germline V gene has CDR1 SQVTM and CDR2 ANQGSEA. The V segment lost 6 bases and the J segment 0 bases; nucleotides outside the gene matches: 3. This CDR3 has 14 amino acids. This CDR3 reads CSVTGGGSNQPQHF. CDR3 DNA: TGCAGCGTGACAGGGGGAGGTAGCAATCAGCCCCAGCATTTT.

The genes are TRBV18 and TRBJ1-3; D is uncertain. The CDR3 totals 15 residues. Germline CDR1 reads KGHSH; CDR2 reads LQKENI. V was clipped by 4 bases and J by 0 bases, with 10 bases between them. The CDR3 region has the DNA TGTGCCAGCTCACAGACTGAAAGCTCTGGAAACACCATATATTTT. Its translation is CASSQTESSGNTIYF.

The chain combines TRBV7-9 with TRBJ2-2, with 9 positions matching TRBD2. The V gene's germline CDR1 is SEHNR and CDR2 FQNEAQ (reference sequence). The CDR3 has 19 amino acids. Unmatched junction bases numbered 12, after V lost 3 bases and J lost 1 base. CDR3 in DNA: TGTGCCAGCAGCTTTAACTCCCTAGCGGGGCGAGAGAACACCGGGGAGCTGTTTTTT. Protein sequence: CASSFNSLAGRENTGELFF.

The chain carries TRBV9 and TRBJ2-2, with 8 bases that match TRBD2. Looked up from germline, CDR1 is SGDLS and CDR2 is YYNGEE. After removal of 1 base from V and 8 bases from J, the junction contained 7 bases not matched to a gene. This CDR3 contains 15 residues. The CDR3 loop is CASSVRSGGLGELFF. The CDR3, as DNA: TGTGCCAGCAGCGTAAGGAGCGGGGGCCTTGGGGAGCTGTTTTTT. The full variable domain, with the rest looked up from reference TRBV9 and TRBJ2-2, is DSGVTQTPKHLITATGQRVTLRCSPRSGDLSVYWYQQSLDQGLQFLIQYYNGEERAKGNILERFSAQQFPDLHSELNLSSLELGDSALYFCASSVRSGGLGELFFGEGSRLTVL.

The chain links TRBV28 to TRBJ1-6; maybe TRBD1 (5 bases). Looked up from germline, CDR1 is MDHEN and CDR2 is SYDVKM. V lost 6 bases and J 10 bases, leaving 19 bases between the germline ends. The CDR3 contains 15 residues. The CDR3 bases are TGTGCCAGCAGCGGGGCGCAGGGCCCTCAGTCACCCCTCCACTTT. It encodes CASSGAQGPQSPLHF.

This CDR3 reads CASSSPLGRRGSTYEQYF. In DNA, the CDR3 is TGTGCCAGCAGCTCCCCCTTAGGAAGGCGGGGATCCACCTACGAGCAGTACTTC. V usage is TRBV7-9 and J usage is TRBJ2-7, with D possibly being TRBD2 (6 bases). CDR3 size: 18 residues. Germline V CDR1 and CDR2: SEHNR, FQNEAQ (reference sequence). V was clipped by 4 bases and J by 2 bases, with 24 bases between them.

A single count supports this clone. The J gene is TRBJ1-5, the V gene TRBV5-1, with TRBD1 as a possible D gene (5 bases). This CDR3 contains 16 residues. Trimming took 4 bases from V and 6 from J, leaving 20 bases between them. CDR1 SGHRS and CDR2 YFSETQ come from the germline V gene. For the CDR3, the DNA is TGCGCCAGCAGCCTAGGGACGGGAAGGACGGGTCAGCCCCAGCATTTT. Its translation is CASSLGTGRTGQPQHF. The variable domain in full, completed from reference TRBV5-1 and TRBJ1-5, reads KAGVTQTPRYLIKTRGQQVTLSCSPISGHRSVSWYQQTPGQGLQFLFEYFSETQRNKGNFPGRFSGRQFSNSRSEMNVSTLELGDSALYLCASSLGTGRTGQPQHFGDGTRLSIL.

The V and J genes are TRBV4-2 and TRBJ2-1, with D perhaps matching TRBD2 (6 bases). The germline CDR1 and CDR2 sequences are LGHNA and YNFKEQ. The V gene lost 4 bases and the J gene lost 7 bases, with 23 bases spanning the gap. This CDR3 has 17 residues. The chain's CDR3 is CASSPDPRGLGRNEQFF. Written as DNA, the CDR3 is TGTGCCAGCAGCCCCGACCCGAGGGGACTCGGTAGGAATGAGCAGTTCTTC.

The V and J genes are TRBV7-3 and TRBJ2-1; 14 positions match TRBD2. Germline V gene data show CDR1 as SGHTA and CDR2 as FQGTGA. This CDR3 has 16 residues. Trimming removed 5 bases from V and 6 bases from J; junction bases left unmatched: 6. CDR3 sequence (DNA): TGTGCCAGCAGCACTACCGGGACTAGCGGGAGCAATGAGCAGTTCTTC. Residues: CASSTTGTSGSNEQFF.

The chain recombines TRBV18 with TRBJ2-5; TRBD1 is a possible D gene (5 bases). The V end lost 2 bases, the J end lost 0 bases, and 7 bases lay between the germline ends. The CDR3 length is 14 residues. Germline V CDR1 and CDR2: KGHSH, LQKENI. The CDR3: CASSPLDNQETQYF. The DNA of the CDR3 is TGTGCCAGCTCACCATTGGACAACCAAGAGACCCAGTACTTC.

V and J are TRBV7-9 and TRBJ1-1, with D possibly matching TRBD1 (5 bases). The CDR3 is 13 residues long. V lost 0 bases and J 10 bases, leaving 12 bases between the germline ends. Germline V lookup: CDR1 SEHNR, CDR2 FQNEAQ (reference sequence). CDR3 residues: CASSLAEGDGAFF. CDR3 bases: TGTGCCAGCAGCTTAGCGGAAGGGGACGGAGCTTTCTTT. Together with reference TRBV7-9 and TRBJ1-1, the CDR3 gives the full variable domain: DTGVSQNPRHKITKRGQNVTFRCDPISEHNRLYWYRQTLGQGPEFLTYFQNEAQLEKSRLLSDRFSAERPKGSFSTLEIQRTEQGDSAMYLCASSLAEGDGAFFGQGTRLTVV.

In regard to this clone: The conserved closing phenylalanine or tryptophan is absent in this CDR3, likely reflecting a read error. The chain recombines TRBV2 with TRBJ1-2; 7 bases are shared with TRBD1. Germline V CDR1 and CDR2: SNHLY, FYNNEI. The V and J ends lost 6 bases and 7 bases, in that order; junction bases with no gene match: 8. CDR3 length: 13 residues. CDR3 amino acids: CASRTTGFGGYTL. The CDR3 DNA reads TGTGCCAGCAGGACGACAGGGTTTGGTGGCTACACCCTC.

The chain combines TRBV7-3 with TRBJ2-1; 14 bases are a match to TRBD2. Germline CDR1 reads SGHTA; CDR2 reads FQGTGA. This CDR3 has 15 amino acids. V shed 3 bases and J 8 bases; nucleotides not matched to a gene: 3. The DNA for the CDR3 is TGTGCCAGCAGCTTGGGACTAGCGGGAGTGGATGAGCAGTTCTTC. This sequence encodes CASSLGLAGVDEQFF.

This clone was counted a few times. This sequence joins TRBV14 and TRBJ2-3; D not resolved. Germline values: CDR1 SGHDN, CDR2 FVKESK. The V end was cut by 0 bases, the J end by 3 bases, with 13 bases between. This CDR3 spans 16 amino acids. The CDR3 sequence is CASSQDRGLKTDTQYF. CDR3 coding DNA: TGTGCCAGCAGCCAAGATCGCGGCCTTAAAACAGATACGCAGTATTTT.

V is TRBV20-1 and J is TRBJ2-1; weak D call: TRBD2 (5 bases). V was clipped by 8 bases and J by 7 bases, with 9 bases between them. This CDR3 has 10 amino acids. CDR1 and CDR2 (germline): DFQATT, SNEGSKA (reference sequence). CDR3 protein: CSPGENEQFF. In nucleotides, the CDR3 is TGCAGTCCCGGGGAGAATGAGCAGTTCTTC.